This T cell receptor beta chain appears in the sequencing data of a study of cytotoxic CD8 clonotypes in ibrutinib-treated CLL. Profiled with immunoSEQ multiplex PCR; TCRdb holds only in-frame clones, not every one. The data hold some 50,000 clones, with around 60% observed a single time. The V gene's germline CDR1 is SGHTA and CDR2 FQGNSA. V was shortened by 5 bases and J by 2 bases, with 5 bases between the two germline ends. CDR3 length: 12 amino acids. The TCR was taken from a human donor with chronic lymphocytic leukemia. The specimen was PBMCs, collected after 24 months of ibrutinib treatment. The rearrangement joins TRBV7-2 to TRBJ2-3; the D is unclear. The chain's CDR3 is CASSRYTDTQYF. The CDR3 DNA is TGTGCCAGCAGCCGCTACACAGATACGCAGTATTTT.